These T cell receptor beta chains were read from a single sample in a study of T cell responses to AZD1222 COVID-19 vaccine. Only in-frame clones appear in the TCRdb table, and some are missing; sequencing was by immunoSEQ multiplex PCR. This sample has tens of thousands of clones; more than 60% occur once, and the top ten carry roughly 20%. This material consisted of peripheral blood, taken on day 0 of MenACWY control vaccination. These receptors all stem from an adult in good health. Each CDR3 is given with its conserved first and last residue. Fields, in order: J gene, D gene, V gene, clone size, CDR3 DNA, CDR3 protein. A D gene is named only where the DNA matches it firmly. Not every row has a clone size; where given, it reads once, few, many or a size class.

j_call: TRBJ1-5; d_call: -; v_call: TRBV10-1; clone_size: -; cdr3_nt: TGCGCCAGCAGTGAGTCCGGGTATCAGCCCCAGCATTTT; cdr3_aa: CASSESGYQPQHF
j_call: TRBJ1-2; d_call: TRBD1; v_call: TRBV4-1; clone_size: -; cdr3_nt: TGCGCCAGCAGCCAACGGACAGGGGGCCAGGAAGGCTACACCTTC; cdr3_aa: CASSQRTGGQEGYTF
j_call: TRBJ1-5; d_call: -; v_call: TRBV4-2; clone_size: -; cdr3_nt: TGTGCCAGCAGCCAAGATGTGGGAAATCAGCCCCAGCATTTT; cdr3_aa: CASSQDVGNQPQHF
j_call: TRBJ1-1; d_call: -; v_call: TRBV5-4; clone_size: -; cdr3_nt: TGTGCCAGCAGCCCTCAGGGTAATATCGCTGAAGCTTTCTTT; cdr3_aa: CASSPQGNIAEAFF
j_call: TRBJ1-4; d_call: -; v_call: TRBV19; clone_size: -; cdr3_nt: TGTGCCAGTGGAATCGTGGATGAAAAACTGTTTTTT; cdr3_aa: CASGIVDEKLFF
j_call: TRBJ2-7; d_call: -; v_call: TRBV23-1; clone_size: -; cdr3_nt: TGCGCCAGCAGTCAAACCGAACGTCCAACGGAGCAGTACTTC; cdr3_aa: CASSQTERPTEQYF
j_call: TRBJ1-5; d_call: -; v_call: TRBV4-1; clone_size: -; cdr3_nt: TGCGCCAGCAGCCACGCCGGGTCTAGGGGTATCGGTCAGCCCCAGCATTTT; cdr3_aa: CASSHAGSRGIGQPQHF
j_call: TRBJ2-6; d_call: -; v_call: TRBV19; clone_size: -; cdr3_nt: TGTGCCAGTAGTATACATCCAGGGGCTGGGGCCAACGTCCTGACTTTC; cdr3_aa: CASSIHPGAGANVLTF
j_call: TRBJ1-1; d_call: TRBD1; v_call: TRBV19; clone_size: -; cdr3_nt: TGTGCCAGTAAGGACAGGGTGGGGACTGAAGCTTTCTTT; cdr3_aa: CASKDRVGTEAFF
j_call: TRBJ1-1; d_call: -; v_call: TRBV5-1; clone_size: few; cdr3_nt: TGCGCCAGCAGCTTGGTTGGGGGAGGTAACACTGAAGCTTTCTTT; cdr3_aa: CASSLVGGGNTEAFF
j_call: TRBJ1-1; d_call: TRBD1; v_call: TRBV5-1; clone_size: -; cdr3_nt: TGCGCCAGCAGCTCAAAGCCGGGACAGTTGAACACTGAAGCTTTCTTT; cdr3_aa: CASSSKPGQLNTEAFF
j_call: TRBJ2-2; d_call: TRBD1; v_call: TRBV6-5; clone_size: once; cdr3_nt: TGTGCCAGCAGCCCAGACCCCCCAGGGGGCCGGGAGCTGTTTTTT; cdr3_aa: CASSPDPPGGRELFF
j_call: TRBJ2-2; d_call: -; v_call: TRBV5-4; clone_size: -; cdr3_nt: TGTGCCAGCAGCCTACCGGACCGAGCCCTAACGAACACCGGGGAGCTGTTTTTT; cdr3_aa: CASSLPDRALTNTGELFF
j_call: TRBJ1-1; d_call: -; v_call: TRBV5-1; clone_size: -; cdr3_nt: TGCGCCAGCAGGGGATTGGTAAACACTGAAGCTTTCTTT; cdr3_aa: CASRGLVNTEAFF
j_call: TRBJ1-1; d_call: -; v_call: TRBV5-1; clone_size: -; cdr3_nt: TGCGCCAGCAGCTTGGGTCGGGGGATGAACACTGAAGCTTTCTTT; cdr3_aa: CASSLGRGMNTEAFF
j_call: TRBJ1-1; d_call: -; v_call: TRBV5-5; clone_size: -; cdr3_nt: TGTGCCAGCAGCTTGGAGGAGGTAGTAACTGAAGCTTTCTTT; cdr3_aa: CASSLEEVVTEAFF
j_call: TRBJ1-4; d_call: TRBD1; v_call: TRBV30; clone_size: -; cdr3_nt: TGTGCCTGGAGTGTAGGGACAGACTTGGAAAAACTGTTTTTT; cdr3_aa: CAWSVGTDLEKLFF
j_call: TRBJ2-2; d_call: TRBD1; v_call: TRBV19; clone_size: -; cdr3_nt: TGTGCCAGTAGTTCGGCGGGGCTCGGACAGGGGGCGGCCGGGGAGCTGTTTTTT; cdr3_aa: CASSSAGLGQGAAGELFF
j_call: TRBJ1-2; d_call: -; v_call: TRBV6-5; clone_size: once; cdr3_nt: TGTGCCAGCAGTTCTCTGGACGGCTATGGCTACACCTTC; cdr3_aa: CASSSLDGYGYTF